A single sample gave rise to the 4 T cell receptor beta chains below, sequenced in a study of Ad26.COV2.S vaccination and SARS-CoV-2 variants. Treatment of the sample: about 20 received Ad26.COV2.S at low or high dose, single or two shots; about 5 received placebo; per-sample allocation not given. Following the first vaccine or placebo injection, samples were taken on day 63. Method: immunoSEQ multiplex PCR; TCRdb's copy keeps in-frame clones and lacks some. This table holds about 400,000 clones, 83% found once. The starting material was peripheral blood, obtained in a trial of Ad26.COV2.S vaccine versus placebo. All receptors derive from a person between 18 and 65 years old who received the Ad26.COV2.S COVID-19 vaccine or a placebo.

The V call is TRBV12-3 or TRBV12-4, the J call TRBJ2-1; no reliable D call. The CDR3 runs 11 residues. V was clipped by 5 bases and J by 8 bases, with 7 bases between them. CDR3 DNA: TGTGCCAGCAGTCCAATCCATGAGCAGTTCTTC. Translating gives CASSPIHEQFF.

This chain connects TRBV5-4 to TRBJ2-3, with a possible D match to TRBD2 (5 bases). CDR3 size: 14 residues. Germline V gene sequence: CDR1 SGHNT, CDR2 YYREEE (reference sequence). V dropped 4 bases and J dropped 1 base, with 10 bases sitting between them. This CDR3 reads CASSAGGRTDTQYF. The CDR3 nucleotides are TGTGCCAGCAGCGCTGGAGGTCGCACAGATACGCAGTATTTT.

The chain uses TRBV19 and TRBJ1-2; no firm D call. V lost 5 bases and J 8 bases, leaving 15 bases between the germline ends. The CDR3 contains 13 residues. Germline loops: CDR1 LNHDA, CDR2 SQIVND (reference sequence). The CDR3 DNA follows: TGTGCCAGTAGTTTACCAGGTGGTCACGGCTACACCTTC. Translation: CASSLPGGHGYTF.

The V and J genes are TRBV29-1 and TRBJ2-7; TRBD1 agrees at 11 bases. CDR1 is SQVTM and CDR2 is ANQGSEA in the germline V gene. This CDR3 has 14 amino acids. The junction had 12 bases not matched to a gene; V was cut back by 7 bases and J by 7 bases. The CDR3 here is CSATDRGRLQEQYF. The CDR3 region has the DNA TGCAGCGCCACGGACAGGGGGCGACTTCAGGAGCAGTACTTC.